The entry that follows covers one TCR beta chain sequence. This clone appeared once. There is no known antigen for this receptor. No per-base quality is available; no much larger clone lies one base away. Using the deep immunoSEQ assay, multiplex PCR amplified TCR CDR3 regions from genomic DNA. Genomic DNA extracted from each cell subset was distributed evenly over all wells of several immunoSEQ 96-well plates, and each plate served as one replicate. For unsorted PBMC, around 300 ng genomic DNA, equal to 30,000 or so T cell genomes, was loaded into each replicate PCR. Unsorted PBMC genomic DNA was sequenced across ten immunoSEQ deep assay plates. The purified libraries were quantified using a Qubit 3.0 fluorometer, sized with a Bioanalyzer 2100, and then quantified again using the KAPA Library Quantification kit. Every immunoSEQ 96-well plate was sequenced on a separate single-read 150-cycle Illumina NextSeq 550 flow cell. On the study's bioinformatics: Because the immunoSEQ output included only junctional sequences and no quality scores, the filtering could not be the same as the filtering used for full-length reads. To assign V/J genes and CDR3, sequences were annotated against IMGT germline references using PyIR, a Python wrapper for IgBLAST v1.9. Any read was removed if the V/J assignment was weak (E-value above 1e-6), the CDR3 was missing, or the read contained stop codons, out-of-frame junctions, or ambiguous translated residues. A V3J clonotype was defined by an identical inferred V gene, J gene, and CDR3 amino acid sequence. Percentage overlap between repertoires was calculated by dividing the number of shared unique clonotypes by the size of the smaller repertoire. RTK rarefaction, the Chao1 estimator, and Recon v2.1 estimates of unobserved clonotypes were used to assess repertoire richness. TCRdb took over this immuneACCESS table, retaining in-frame rearrangements with V and J assigned. Such tables are incomplete; in checked studies, under half of the missing clones stem from an unresolved V gene, and the remainder is unexplained. V and J calls plus clone size are reproduced from that table; the DNA served to infer D and trimming. Counted in this sample were about half a million clones; over 70% of them appeared once. More than 9.5% of the sample goes to the ten largest clones.

The sample belongs to a study of shared clonotypes between healthy human individuals (dated by TCRdb to about 2020). Regarding the complete study: Three men and a couple of women, aged 18 to 49 years, made up the cohort. To increase sequencing depth and limit assay-specific biases, different laboratories used diverse techniques to prepare libraries and sequence TCR repertoires. Leukapheresis yielded between about 0.94 and 9 billion PBMCs per donor. Blood TCR repertoires of about 5 healthy adults were deeply sequenced to estimate repertoire size and the extent of clonotype sharing between individuals. Overall study outcomes, separate from this receptor: Sampling was restricted to blood, and TCR repertoires in tissue are likely to differ from TCR repertoires in blood. Based on pairwise subsampling, the degree of clonotype sharing among donors was expected to be affected by sequencing depth. The small number of donors limited the genetic and exposure-history diversity represented.

Donors were healthy HIV-negative adults with no recently reported acute infections or vaccinations. Every donor was a Caucasian adult residing in Nashville, Tennessee, USA. For unsorted samples, 85 million to 100 million PBMCs were counted, and genomic DNA was extracted using the QIAamp DNA Blood Mini kit. Blood was obtained by leukapheresis, after which PBMCs were separated by Ficoll-Histopaque density gradient centrifugation and cryopreserved in liquid nitrogen vapor phase. The sequence came from a woman in her thirties or forties in good health. Some clones in this sample may be carry-over from other donors' samples. Sequences were obtained from PBMCs.

Here is the DNA: TGCAGCGTTGATCAGGGGCTCCTTTGGGAGACCCAGTACTTC. It specifies CSVDQGLLWETQYF. The sequence links TRBV29-1 to TRBJ2-5; D gene: possibly TRBD1, on 6 matching bases. From the cysteine through the phenylalanine, the CDR3 covers 14 amino acids. Of all the DNA, just the CDR3 is kept, 42 bases in frame from base 1. V gives up 3 bases and J gives up 5 bases, and the segment between their germline ends measures 16 bases. The germline V gene provides CDR1 SQVTM and CDR2 ANQGSEA.